A single sample is the source of the 6 T cell receptor beta chains below, sequenced in a study of blood T cells in healthy people across ages. Primed by a sample-barcoded 5' primer and a J-beta primer mix, a second PCR proceeded for about 6 to 12 cycles. One entry per CDR3 protein results from TCRdb running MiXCR on the 5' RACE reads. The sample consists of 980,000 or so distinct CDR3 sequences, 45% to 50% of them appearing once. Specimen: blood. These receptor sequences come from a man younger than 45 in good health.

This clonotype showed up just once. A junction boundary mismatches the germline segment, possibly from a read error. The J gene is TRBJ2-3, the V gene TRBV15; D is unclear. In germline, CDR1 is LNHNV, CDR2 YYDKDF (reference sequence). The CDR3 consists of 14 residues. This chain's CDR3 is CAASFPRWQDTQYF. The CDR3, as DNA: TGTGCCGCCAGCTTCCCCCGGTGGCAAGATACGCAGTATTTT.

This clonotype was counted at least ten times. The chain is built from TRBV3-1 and TRBJ2-7; perhaps TRBD1 as D (7 bases). V lost 3 bases, J lost 2 bases, and 8 bases lay in between. CDR1 LGHDT and CDR2 YNNKEL come from the germline V gene (reference sequence). The CDR3 sequence is 13 residues long. As DNA, the CDR3 is TGTGCCAGCAGCCACAGGGGGGCCTACGAGCAGTACTTC. This sequence encodes CASSHRGAYEQYF.

This clonotype was seen repeatedly, ten times or more. This sequence joins TRBV20-1 and TRBJ2-7; D call uncertain. CDR1 DFQATT and CDR2 SNEGSKA come from the germline V gene (reference sequence). The CDR3 consists of 14 residues. The ends were cut back, 1 base at V and 4 bases at J, with 14 bases in the middle. The CDR3 spells CSARGIRMTYEQYF. The CDR3 DNA sequence: TGCAGTGCTAGAGGTATCAGGATGACTTACGAGCAGTACTTC.

This clonotype was picked up a small number of times. The chain employs TRBV2 and TRBJ1-1, with no clear D. V was pared by 5 bases and J by 8 bases, with 9 bases between. The CDR3 loop spans 11 amino acids. Germline-derived CDR1 and CDR2 are SNHLY and FYNNEI. CDR3 sequence (DNA): TGTGCCAGCAGTTTTGGCCCAGAAGCTTTCTTT. It codes for CASSFGPEAFF.

The sample holds a few counts of this clonotype. CDR3 loop: CSALRSGAYNEQFF. The CDR3 region has the DNA TGCAGTGCTTTAAGGAGCGGGGCCTACAATGAGCAGTTCTTC. The gene calls are TRBV20-1 and TRBJ2-1, with 7 bases identical to TRBD2. The germline V gene encodes CDR1 DFQATT and CDR2 SNEGSKA (reference sequence). Germline trimming cut 5 bases from V and 2 bases from J; bases unmatched to any gene: 6. This CDR3 has 14 residues.

V and J are TRBV6-5 and TRBJ1-2; TRBD1 agrees at 9 bases. This CDR3 region has 18 residues. The J segment lost 0 bases and the V segment lost 0 bases, leaving 8 bases of the junction unmatched. Germline CDR1 reads MNHEY; CDR2 reads SVGAGI. The CDR3 nucleotides read TGTGCCAGCAGTTACTCGTTGCGGACAGGGGACCCTAACTATGGCTACACCTTC. Translation: CASSYSLRTGDPNYGYTF.